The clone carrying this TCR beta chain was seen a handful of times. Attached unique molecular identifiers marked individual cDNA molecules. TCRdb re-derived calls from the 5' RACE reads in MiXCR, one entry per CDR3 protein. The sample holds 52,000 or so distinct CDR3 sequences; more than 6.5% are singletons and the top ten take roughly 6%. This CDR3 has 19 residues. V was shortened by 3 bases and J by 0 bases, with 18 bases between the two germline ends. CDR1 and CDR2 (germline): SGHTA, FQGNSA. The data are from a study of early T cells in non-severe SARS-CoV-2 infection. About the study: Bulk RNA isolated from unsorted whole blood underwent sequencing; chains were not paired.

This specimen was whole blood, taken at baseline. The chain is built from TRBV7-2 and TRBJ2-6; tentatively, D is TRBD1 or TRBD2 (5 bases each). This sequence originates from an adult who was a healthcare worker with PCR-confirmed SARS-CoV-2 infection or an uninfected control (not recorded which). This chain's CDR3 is CASSLILRDRFSGANVLTF. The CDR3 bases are TGTGCCAGCAGCTTGATTCTCCGGGACCGATTCTCTGGGGCCAACGTCCTGACTTTC.